These 21 T cell receptor beta chains were sequenced from one sample in a study of molecular identifiers for immune sequencing clone quantification. TCRdb reprocessed the PCR reads via MiXCR and lists one record per CDR3 protein. The sample includes approximately 54,000 distinct CDR3 sequences, approximately 25% of them seen just once. Sequencing was done on a sample of naive CD8+ T cells from blood, with Jurkat cell RNA spiked in. Subset indicated: FACS-sorted CD8+CD4-CCR7+CD45RA+ naive T cells. The receptors originated from a human donor in good health. Some libraries in this study had Jurkat cell RNA spiked in.

This clonotype was counted ten times or more. This sequence joins TRBV29-1 and TRBJ2-7; D remains ambiguous. CDR1 and CDR2 (germline): SQVTM, ANQGSEA. The length of the CDR3 is 11 residues. Trimming took off 1 base at V and 11 bases at J, with 12 bases between the two ends. The DNA for the CDR3 is TGCAGCGTTGAAGTTGGGGTCGACGAGTACTTC. Translating it yields CSVEVGVDEYF.

In this sample, this clonotype turned up many times. The V and J genes are TRBV12-3 or TRBV12-4 and TRBJ2-2; 8 bases agree with TRBD1. There are 16 residues in the CDR3. The junction had 6 bases not matched to a gene; V was cut back by 1 base and J by 5 bases. The CDR3 loop reads CASSLGPGGFTGELFF. CDR3 DNA sequence: TGTGCCAGCAGTTTAGGTCCAGGGGGCTTTACCGGGGAGCTGTTTTTT.

This clonotype was counted at least ten times. The chain carries TRBV4-3 and TRBJ2-7; 8 bases map to TRBD1. The CDR3 is 15 amino acids. V trimming: 0 bases; J trimming: 7 bases; junction bases outside the gene matches: 8. Germline loops: CDR1 LGHNA, CDR2 YSLEER. The CDR3 is CASSQDRGQGWEQYF. The CDR3 bases are TGCGCCAGCAGCCAAGATCGCGGACAGGGCTGGGAGCAGTACTTC.

This clonotype was found many times. The V call is TRBV10-1, the J call TRBJ2-1, with D hard to call. This CDR3 region has 8 residues. Germline V gives CDR1 WNHNN, CDR2 SYGVQD (reference sequence). V was shortened by 5 bases and J by 14 bases, with 4 bases between the two germline ends. In DNA, the CDR3 is TGCGCCAGCAGTTCGAAGTTCTTC. Protein sequence: CASSSKFF.

The chain uses TRBV4-3 and TRBJ2-3; tentative D call: TRBD2 (7 bases). Trimming took 0 bases from V and 8 from J, leaving 15 bases between them. The germline gives CDR1 LGHNA, CDR2 YSLEER. The CDR3 consists of 15 residues. CDR3 coding DNA: TGCGCCAGCAGCCAAGAAGGGGGGGCCGCAGCTACGCAGTATTTT. This codes for CASSQEGGAAATQYF.

This clonotype was observed a few times. A much larger clone is a single base away; this may be a read error. The chain has TRBV7-9 and TRBJ2-7; 7 bases map to TRBD1. Germline assignment: CDR1 SEHNR and CDR2 FQNEAQ (reference sequence). The length of the CDR3 is 14 residues. For the CDR3, the DNA is TGTGCCGGCAGCTCGGACAGGAGCTCCTACGAGCAGTACTTC. Amino acids: CAGSSDRSSYEQYF.

This clonotype has a count of ten or more. The V gene is TRBV7-3, the J gene TRBJ2-5; perhaps TRBD2 as D (6 bases). Trimming took 4 bases from V and 1 from J, leaving 16 bases between them. The CDR3 runs 16 residues. Germline V gene lookup returns CDR1 SGHTA and CDR2 FQGTGA. CDR3 nucleotide sequence: TGTGCCAGCAGCTCTCTGGGTAGCGGAACCCAAGAGACCCAGTACTTC. This encodes CASSSLGSGTQETQYF.

The V and J genes are TRBV12-3 or TRBV12-4 and TRBJ1-4, with no clear D. Trimming cost V 5 bases and J 2 bases, with 9 bases left between them. The CDR3 length is 14 residues. CDR3: CASSLADTNEKLFF. The CDR3 coding sequence is TGTGCCAGCAGTCTGGCGGACACTAATGAAAAACTGTTTTTT.

About this clonotype itself: At one end the junction does not follow the germline gene, possibly because of a read error. The chain employs TRBV4-1 and TRBJ2-7, with D perhaps matching TRBD1 (6 bases). Germline CDR1 and CDR2: MGHRA and YSYEKL. The CDR3 consists of 13 residues. DNA for the CDR3: TGCGCCAGCAGCCAGTCCCGGGACACGGAGCAGCACTTC. As protein: CASSQSRDTEQHF.

This clonotype was observed many times. V gene TRBV27 combines with J gene TRBJ2-3; D gene uncertain. Trimming removed 1 base at V and 6 bases at J, with 11 bases between. Germline assignment: CDR1 MNHEY and CDR2 SMNVEV (reference sequence). This CDR3 spans 14 amino acids. Here the CDR3 DNA reads TGTGCCAGCAGTTTATTTCCCAGGCTCGATACGCAGTATTTT. Its protein product is CASSLFPRLDTQYF.

This clonotype appeared a few times. The genes are TRBV7-3 and TRBJ2-7; 14 nucleotides align to TRBD2. The V segment lost 6 bases and the J segment 3 bases; nucleotides outside the gene matches: 10. The CDR3 contains 17 residues. Germline V gene sequence: CDR1 SGHTA, CDR2 FQGTGA. The CDR3 coding sequence is TGTGCCAGCAGTCCGGGACTAGCGGGAGAGGGGGTCTACGAGCAGTACTTC. Translating gives CASSPGLAGEGVYEQYF.

This clonotype was detected ten times or more. J is TRBJ2-3 and V is TRBV5-1; D unresolved. CDR1 and CDR2 from the germline V gene are SGHRS and YFSETQ. V was trimmed by 0 bases and J by 4 bases, leaving 9 bases between them. The CDR3 sequence is 14 residues long. The CDR3 sequence is CASSLDFHADTQYF. The CDR3 nucleotides are TGCGCCAGCAGCTTGGATTTTCATGCAGATACGCAGTATTTT.

This clonotype appeared many times. V usage is TRBV24-1 and J usage is TRBJ2-1, with unresolved D. The CDR3 sequence is 12 residues long. V was shortened by 1 base and J by 6 bases, with 3 bases between the two germline ends. Germline-derived CDR1 and CDR2 are KGHDR and SFDVKD. The DNA of the CDR3 is TGTGCCACCAGTGATTTCCCCAATGAGCAGTTCTTC. Translation: CATSDFPNEQFF.

Concerning this clonotype itself: A much bigger clone sits one base away, suggesting this may be a read error. The chain carries TRBV20-1 and TRBJ2-7; D possibly corresponds to TRBD1 (6 bases). Germline CDR1 DFQATT, CDR2 SNEGSKA (reference sequence). Deletions cut 0 bases from V and 3 bases from J, with 21 bases between. The CDR3 covers 17 residues. The CDR3 sequence is CSARDWKFGQGHYEQYF. The CDR3 DNA reads TGCAGTGCTAGAGATTGGAAGTTTGGGCAGGGACACTACGAGCAGTACTTC.

This clonotype occurred many times. This sequence joins TRBV19 and TRBJ2-7, with 8 positions matching TRBD1. This CDR3 has 14 amino acids. Germline CDR1 reads LNHDA; CDR2 reads SQIVND (reference sequence). Losses at the gene ends were 1 base for V and 5 bases for J; bases not matched to a gene: 4. CDR3 coding DNA: TGTGCCAGTAGTATAGGACAGGGGATCAACGAGCAGTACTTC. Translated, it gives CASSIGQGINEQYF.

The chain has TRBV15 and TRBJ2-2; possible D gene TRBD2, 6 bases. This CDR3 region has 18 residues. Germline V gene lookup returns CDR1 LNHNV and CDR2 YYDKDF (reference sequence). Deletions cut 0 bases from V and 1 base from J, with 15 bases between. The CDR3 nucleotides read TGTGCCACCAGCAGAGATCCCGCGGGACGTGAGAACACCGGGGAGCTGTTTTTT. Translation: CATSRDPAGRENTGELFF.

Note on this clonotype: A single base separates this from a much larger clone, so it may be a read error. The chain couples TRBV7-2 to TRBJ1-5; D is unresolved. CDR3 length: 13 amino acids. Germline values: CDR1 SGHTA, CDR2 FQGNSA. CDR3 bases: TGTGCCACCTCAGCTTGGCCCAGTCAGCCCCCGCATTTT. It encodes CATSAWPSQPPHF.

The chain is built from TRBV21-1 and TRBJ2-7; TRBD1, as called in the table, went unchecked against the DNA. TRBV21-1 is marked as a pseudogene. The CDR3 loop spans 15 amino acids. CDR3 amino acids: CASSPRQGRGYEQYF. The DNA for the CDR3 is TGTGCCAGCAGCCCCCGACAGGGCCGTGGGTACGAGCAGTACTTC.

The V gene is TRBV20-1, the J gene TRBJ2-7; 10 bases fit TRBD2. The germline V gene has CDR1 DFQATT and CDR2 SNEGSKA (reference sequence). This CDR3 spans 15 amino acids. The ends lost 5 bases at V and 9 bases at J; junction bases unmatched: 16. This chain's CDR3 is CSAQPLGLAIHAQYF. The DNA for the CDR3 is TGCAGTGCTCAACCCCTGGGACTAGCGATCCACGCGCAGTACTTC.

Concerning this clonotype: The CDR3 end shows no conserved phenylalanine or tryptophan, and so a read error is likely. This chain connects TRBV28 to TRBJ2-7; D possibly corresponds to TRBD2 (5 bases). From germline, CDR1 is MDHEN and CDR2 SYDVKM. The V and J ends lost 6 bases and 6 bases respectively, with 15 bases between them. The CDR3 is 13 amino acids. The CDR3 is CASSYVGICEQYC. CDR3 bases: TGTGCCAGCAGCTATGTCGGGATCTGCGAGCAGTACTGC.

The chain employs TRBV29-1 and TRBJ1-3; 7 nucleotides match TRBD1. The CDR3 runs 13 residues. Germline-derived CDR1 and CDR2 are SQVTM and ANQGSEA. J gave up 7 bases and V 8 bases, and 11 bases lay outside the gene matches. For the CDR3, the DNA is TGCAGCACAACGCAGGGGGAAGGGAACACCATATATTTT. Translation: CSTTQGEGNTIYF.